The 9 T cell receptor beta chains in this list originate from one sample, sequenced in a study of T cell changes during pregnancy in multiple sclerosis. The data were produced by immunoSEQ multiplex PCR, yet TCRdb's version contains in-frame clones alone and is incomplete. This sample has just under 65,000 clones, with roughly 91% found just once. The sample consisted of peripheral blood, taken in the third trimester of pregnancy. The receptors originated from a female donor in good health, enrolled as a control in a pregnancy study.

This rearrangement joins TRBV10-1 to TRBJ2-3, with D possibly being TRBD1 (6 bases). The CDR3 extends over 16 amino acids. Per germline, CDR1 WNHNN and CDR2 SYGVQD (reference sequence). The V gene lost 5 bases and the J gene lost 2 bases, with 17 bases spanning the gap. In DNA, the CDR3 is TGCGCCAGCAGTTCCCTTGGTAACAGGGACACAGATACGCAGTATTTT. It translates to CASSSLGNRDTDTQYF.

The gene calls are TRBV6-5 and TRBJ1-4; no clear D. CDR3 size: 12 residues. The V gene lost 10 bases and the J gene lost 5 bases, with 11 bases spanning the gap. CDR1 and CDR2 (germline): MNHEY, SVGAGI. CDR3 bases: TGTGCCACGTCGGAGCTCAATGAAAAACTGTTTTTT. This encodes CATSELNEKLFF.

The rearrangement links TRBV9 to TRBJ1-4, with D tentatively TRBD1 (6 bases). V dropped 4 bases and J dropped 7 bases, with 17 bases sitting between them. The germline gives CDR1 SGDLS, CDR2 YYNGEE. The CDR3 extends over 15 amino acids. CDR3 residues: CASSPRTVRGEKLFF. In DNA, the CDR3 is TGTGCCAGCAGCCCCCGGACAGTTCGCGGTGAAAAACTGTTTTTT.

V gene TRBV7-6 combines with J gene TRBJ2-5; TRBD2 agrees at 8 bases. The CDR3 runs 14 residues. The J segment lost 5 bases and the V segment lost 5 bases, leaving 7 bases of the junction unmatched. Germline V gene sequence: CDR1 SGHVS, CDR2 FNYEAQ. Here the CDR3 reads CASSVGGGWETQYF. Here the CDR3 DNA reads TGTGCCAGCAGCGTCGGGGGGGGCTGGGAGACCCAGTACTTC.

V and J are TRBV5-4 and TRBJ2-1; 7 positions agree with TRBD1. Germline CDR1 SGHNT, CDR2 YYREEE (reference sequence). CDR3 length equals 15 residues. Trimming at V came to 5 bases and at J to 4 bases, leaving 9 bases not matched to a gene. The CDR3 region is CASSAPDRVYNEQFF. DNA of the CDR3: TGTGCCAGCAGTGCCCCCGACAGGGTTTACAATGAGCAGTTCTTC.

The J gene is TRBJ2-2, the V gene TRBV2, with TRBD2 matching over 9 bases. Germline V gene lookup returns CDR1 SNHLY and CDR2 FYNNEI. This CDR3 spans 18 amino acids. V lost 2 bases, J lost 4 bases, and 11 bases stayed unmatched. CDR3 DNA sequence: TGTGCCAGCAGTGAAACGGGGCGGGGGGGCCTCGGCACCGGGGAGCTGTTTTTT. Amino acids: CASSETGRGGLGTGELFF. The whole variable domain, filled in from reference TRBV2 and TRBJ2-2, reads EPEVTQTPSHQVTQMGQEVILRCVPISNHLYFYWYRQILGQKVEFLVSFYNNEISEKSEIFDDQFSVERPDGSNFTLKIRSTKLEDSAMYFCASSETGRGGLGTGELFFGEGSRLTVL.

The chain recombines TRBV5-1 with TRBJ2-7, with D possibly being TRBD2 (6 bases). V gave up 4 bases and J gave up 1 base, with 12 bases separating them. The CDR3 runs to 14 residues. From germline, CDR1 is SGHRS and CDR2 YFSETQ. The CDR3 reads CASSHPGESYEQYF. CDR3 nucleotide sequence: TGCGCCAGCAGCCACCCGGGAGAGTCCTACGAGCAGTACTTC.

The V gene is TRBV6-6, the J gene TRBJ2-2; 9 positions match TRBD2. J was trimmed by 8 bases and V by 2 bases; bases with no gene match: 9. Per the germline V gene, CDR1 is MNHNY and CDR2 is SVGAGI (reference sequence). CDR3 size: 16 residues. DNA of the CDR3: TGTGCCAGCAGTTACGTAGCTAGCGGGACTGGGGGGGAGCTGTTTTTT. Encoded protein: CASSYVASGTGGELFF.

The rearrangement joins TRBV11-1 to TRBJ2-5; D may be TRBD1 (6 bases). There are 18 residues in the CDR3. Trimming pared 1 base from V and 2 bases from J, leaving 20 bases between. Germline V lookup: CDR1 SGHAT, CDR2 FQDESV (reference sequence). CDR3 nucleotide sequence: TGTGCCAGCAGCTTAGTCGGATCGGGGACCAGGGGACAAGAGACCCAGTACTTC. This codes for CASSLVGSGTRGQETQYF.